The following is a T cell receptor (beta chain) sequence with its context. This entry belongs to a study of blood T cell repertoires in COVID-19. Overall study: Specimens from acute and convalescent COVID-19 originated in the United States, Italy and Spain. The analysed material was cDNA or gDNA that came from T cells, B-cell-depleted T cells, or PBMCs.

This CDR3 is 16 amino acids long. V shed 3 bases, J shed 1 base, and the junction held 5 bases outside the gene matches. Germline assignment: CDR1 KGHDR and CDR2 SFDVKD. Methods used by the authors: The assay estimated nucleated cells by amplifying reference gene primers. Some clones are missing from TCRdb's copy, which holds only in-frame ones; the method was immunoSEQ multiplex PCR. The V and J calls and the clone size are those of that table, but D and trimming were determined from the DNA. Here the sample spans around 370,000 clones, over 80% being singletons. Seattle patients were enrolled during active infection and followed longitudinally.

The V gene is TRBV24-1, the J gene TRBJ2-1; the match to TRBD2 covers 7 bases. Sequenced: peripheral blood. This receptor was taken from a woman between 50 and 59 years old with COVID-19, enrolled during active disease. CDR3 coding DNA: TGTGCCACCAGTGATCCCGTGGGGGGGTCCTACAATGAGCAGTTCTTC. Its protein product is CATSDPVGGSYNEQFF.